The clone carrying this T cell receptor (beta chain) has only one observation. What it binds is not known. PCR used 60 Vbeta primers and 13 Jbeta primers. Libraries were prepared by immunoSEQ multiplex PCR; TCRdb keeps only in-frame clonotypes and omits some of them. This table has roughly 150,000 clones, roughly 80% appearing once. Germline V gives CDR1 MNHNS, CDR2 SASEGT. The CDR3 is 13 residues long. V dropped 8 bases and J dropped 4 bases, with 14 bases sitting between them. This record belongs to a study of cytomegalovirus exposure and HLA in healthy donors. General study results and limits: Despite most TCR sequences being rare, some public TCRs occurred in many donors. The productive fraction for most TCR beta V segments was about 90% or about 30% in an earlier analysis. Reportedly, fewer N-insertions than the roughly 700-donor mean appeared in an Asian-associated ancestry cluster in a later analysis.

This sequence originates from a man aged 25-45 years in good health and CMV-seronegative. The genes are TRBV6-1 and TRBJ1-1, with a possible D match to TRBD1 (6 bases). Source material: PBMCs. In DNA form, the CDR3 reads TGTGCCAGCCGGTTATTAGGGGGCACTGAAGCTTTCTTT. Amino acids: CASRLLGGTEAFF.